Given below is one T cell receptor (beta chain) in context. This sample was included in a study of CD8 T cells in Susac syndrome. J was trimmed by 6 bases and V by 2 bases; bases with no gene match: 10. CDR3 length: 16 residues. CDR1 and CDR2 (germline): MNHEY, SVGAGI. RNA, at about 0.5 to 1 ug, was reverse transcribed with random hexamers. The immunoSEQ assay covered 54 Vbeta and 13 Jbeta segments for CDR3. TCRdb processed the immunoSEQ multiplex PCR reads anew with MiXCR; each CDR3 protein has one entry. The data show tens of thousands of distinct CDR3 sequences, 93% seen once. The TCR originated in a human donor with multiple sclerosis. Specimen: CD8+ T cells from PBMCs. This sequence joins TRBV6-5 and TRBJ2-7, with 10 bases identical to TRBD1. The CDR3 DNA reads as TGTGCCAGCAGTTACATGCGGTGGGGACAGGGGAGCGAGCAGTACTTC. The encoded protein is CASSYMRWGQGSEQYF.